This passage covers 16 T cell receptor beta chains from one sample sequenced in a study of blood T cells in healthy people across ages. The use of a sample-barcoded 5' primer and a J-beta primer mix characterized a second PCR of about 7 to 12 cycles. TCRdb used MiXCR to reprocess the 5' RACE reads, holding one entry per CDR3 protein. The data show some 1.7 million distinct CDR3 sequences, 28% seen once. The sequenced material came from blood. The receptor source for this set is a woman in her 30s in good health.

Regarding this clonotype: Germline and junction disagree at one end, which may indicate a read error. As DNA, the CDR3 is TGTGCCAGCAGTCGGGGGACAGGGAGCAATGAGCGGTTCTTC. Translation gives CASSRGTGSNERFF. The rearrangement joins TRBV12-3 or TRBV12-4 to TRBJ2-1; 9 nucleotides match TRBD1. The length of the CDR3 is 14 residues.

On this clonotype: A read error may produce the germline difference seen at one junction end. The CDR3 region has the DNA TGCAGCGGCACGCCCGGGACTAGCTACGTGCAGTACTTC. Encoded protein: CSGTPGTSYVQYF. The chain has TRBV29-1 and TRBJ2-7; 9 nucleotides agree with TRBD2. Germline values: CDR1 SQVTM, CDR2 ANQGSEA. The length of the CDR3 is 13 residues.

The chain carries TRBV2 and TRBJ2-2; tentative D call: TRBD2 (6 bases). V lost 6 bases and J lost 5, with 13 bases in between. Germline V CDR1 and CDR2: SNHLY, FYNNEI. The CDR3 has 14 residues. The chain's CDR3 is CASSREGGTGELFF. In nucleotides, the CDR3 is TGTGCCAGCAGCCGAGAAGGAGGGACCGGGGAGCTGTTTTTT.

This clonotype occurred many times. The rearrangement uses TRBV7-2 and TRBJ2-7; D gene ambiguous. V was clipped by 8 bases and J by 3 bases, with 14 bases between them. The CDR3 covers 13 residues. CDR1 and CDR2 from the germline V gene are SGHTA and FQGNSA. CDR3 region: CASSQQSSYEQYF. CDR3 sequence (DNA): TGTGCCAGCTCCCAACAGAGTAGCTACGAGCAGTACTTC.

The table lists this clonotype with a count of one. This may come from a read error, since a much larger clone is one base off. V gene TRBV29-1 combines with J gene TRBJ2-7; D call uncertain. V was trimmed by 7 bases and J by 7 bases, leaving 26 bases between them. From germline, CDR1 is SQVTM and CDR2 ANQGSEA. The CDR3 runs 15 residues. The CDR3 spells CSASAGTSSYNEQYF. The CDR3 nucleotides are TGCAGCGCCTCAGCAGGAACTTCATCCTACAATGAGCAGTACTTC.

The chain has TRBV30 and TRBJ2-1; D remains unclear. In germline, CDR1 is GTSNPN, CDR2 SVGIG (reference sequence). The V end was cut by 2 bases, the J end by 4 bases, with 9 bases between. The CDR3 contains 13 residues. The CDR3 loop is CAWSRVIYNEQFF. The CDR3 nucleotides are TGTGCCTGGAGTAGGGTAATATACAATGAGCAGTTCTTC. The complete variable domain, with remaining parts taken from reference TRBV30 and TRBJ2-1, reads SQTIHQWPATLVQPVGSPLSLECTVEGTSNPNLYWYRQAAGRGLQLLFYSVGIGQISSEVPQNLSASRPQDRQFILSSKKLLLSDSGFYLCAWSRVIYNEQFFGPGTRLTVL.

This clonotype has ten or more counts. The chain carries TRBV20-1 and TRBJ2-4, with D possibly matching TRBD1 (6 bases). The CDR3 runs 13 residues. Trimming pared 1 base from V and 6 bases from J, leaving 10 bases between. CDR1 is DFQATT and CDR2 is SNEGSKA in the germline V gene (reference sequence). CDR3 sequence: CSARVEGGNIQYF. CDR3 sequence (DNA): TGCAGTGCTAGAGTAGAAGGGGGAAACATTCAGTACTTC.

Remarks on this clonotype: The junction departs from the called germline gene at one end, perhaps through a read error. The chain links TRBV28 to TRBJ1-2, with TRBD1 matching over 7 bases. The CDR3 is 15 residues long. Germline CDR1 is MDHEN and CDR2 is SYDVKM. CDR3 in amino acids: CAIKGALGRDYGHTF. Here the CDR3 DNA reads TGTGCAATAAAGGGGGCCCTTGGAAGAGACTATGGCCACACCTTC.

This clonotype occurred many times. The genes are TRBV20-1 and TRBJ2-3, with 9 bases fitting TRBD2. The V gene's germline CDR1 is DFQATT and CDR2 SNEGSKA (reference sequence). After removal of 2 bases from V and 2 bases from J, the junction contained 5 bases not matched to a gene. The CDR3 runs to 15 residues. The CDR3 loop reads CSARSRLAVTDTQYF. CDR3 in DNA: TGCAGTGCTAGATCAAGACTAGCGGTCACAGATACGCAGTATTTT.

In its sample, this clonotype was seen a few times. The V gene is TRBV5-1, the J gene TRBJ2-5; D may be TRBD1 or TRBD2 (5 bases each). The V end lost 4 bases, the J end lost 3 bases, and 13 bases lay between the germline ends. Germline assignment: CDR1 SGHRS and CDR2 YFSETQ. The CDR3 runs to 14 residues. The CDR3 DNA is TGCGCCAGCAGCCGACTCGGGACGGAAGAGACCCAGTACTTC. Protein sequence: CASSRLGTEETQYF.

This clonotype showed up just a few times. This chain uses TRBV3-1 with TRBJ1-5, with D unresolved. V was shortened by 1 base and J by 8 bases, with 12 bases between the two germline ends. This CDR3 contains 14 residues. Germline CDR1 LGHDT, CDR2 YNNKEL (reference sequence). The CDR3: CASSQGWMQEPQHF. CDR3 nucleotides: TGTGCCAGCAGCCAAGGATGGATGCAGGAGCCCCAGCATTTT.

This rearrangement joins TRBV20-1 to TRBJ2-7; 13 nucleotides line up with TRBD2. The DNA end is more similar to TRBJ2-5, so the J call may be wrong. This CDR3 is 15 amino acids long. The germline CDR1 and CDR2 sequences are DFQATT and SNEGSKA (reference sequence). Here the CDR3 reads CSAGLAGVLAKTQYF. In DNA, the CDR3 is TGCAGTGCTGGACTAGCGGGGGTGCTGGCGAAGACCCAGTACTTC.

The chain recombines TRBV5-1 with TRBJ1-5; TRBD1 is a possible D gene (6 bases). The CDR3 has 15 residues. The ends were cut back, 1 base at V and 1 base at J, with 9 bases in the middle. Germline CDR1 reads SGHRS; CDR2 reads YFSETQ. The CDR3 spells CASSLTGKSNQPQHF. CDR3 DNA sequence: TGCGCCAGCAGCTTGACAGGGAAGAGCAATCAGCCCCAGCATTTT.

This clonotype turned up a few times. V usage is TRBV12-3 or TRBV12-4 and J usage is TRBJ1-4; D perhaps matches TRBD1 (6 bases). The CDR3 covers 13 residues. The germline V and J ends were trimmed by 4 bases and 8 bases, with 11 bases remaining between them. The CDR3 loop reads CASSSGVEEKLFF. CDR3 coding DNA: TGTGCCAGCAGTTCAGGGGTCGAGGAAAAACTGTTTTTT.

The sample holds one count of this clonotype. V gene TRBV30 combines with J gene TRBJ1-2; D is uncertain. The CDR3 extends over 14 amino acids. V shed 0 bases and J shed 4 bases, with 12 bases lying between them. Germline lookup yields CDR1 GTSNPN and CDR2 SVGIG (reference sequence). CDR3 coding DNA: TGTGCCTGGAGTGTACCCCCTCCCGGCTATGGCTACACCTTC. Translated, it gives CAWSVPPPGYGYTF.

This clonotype came up a few times. V usage is TRBV29-1 and J usage is TRBJ2-3; 14 nucleotides agree with TRBD2. The V and J ends lost 6 bases and 5 bases, in that order; junction bases with no gene match: 10. This CDR3 has 16 amino acids. Germline lookup yields CDR1 SQVTM and CDR2 ANQGSEA. CDR3 sequence: CSVPTSGGATRDTQYF. The CDR3 coding sequence is TGCAGCGTGCCGACTAGCGGGGGGGCCACGAGAGATACGCAGTATTTT.